The 20 T cell receptor beta chains below were found in one sample sequenced in a study of T cells in Graves' hyperthyroidism and ophthalmopathy. Amplification targeted TCR beta CDR3 regions from RNA transcripts. The HTBI primer set was used in a first-round RT-PCR of the TCR CDR3. TCRdb fed the multiplex PCR reads into MiXCR, producing one record per CDR3 protein. The table lists a few hundred thousand distinct CDR3 sequences, over 15% of them singletons. Source material: blood. These receptors were collected from a woman in her sixties or seventies with Graves' ophthalmopathy.

Ten or more counts support this clonotype. The chain recombines TRBV20-1 with TRBJ1-2; 10 bases line up with TRBD1. CDR3 length: 14 residues. Germline V gene data show CDR1 as DFQATT and CDR2 as SNEGSKA (reference sequence). The J segment lost 8 bases and the V segment lost 6 bases, leaving 12 bases of the junction unmatched. DNA of the CDR3: TGCAGTGCCAATAGACAGGGGGCGAATGTAGGCTACACCTTC. It yields the protein CSANRQGANVGYTF.

This clonotype was found many times. DNA of the CDR3: TGCAGTGCGCAGACTAGCGGGAGTAGCTCCTACAATGAGCAGTTCTTC. The encoded protein is CSAQTSGSSSYNEQFF. The V call is TRBV20-1, the J call TRBJ2-1; 12 positions match TRBD2. The CDR3 sequence is 16 residues long. The V segment lost 6 bases and the J segment 0 bases; nucleotides outside the gene matches: 6. Per germline, CDR1 DFQATT and CDR2 SNEGSKA (reference sequence).

In its sample, this clonotype was seen many times. This chain connects TRBV18 to TRBJ2-4; D is ambiguous. CDR1 and CDR2 (germline): KGHSH, LQKENI. Deletions cut 2 bases from V and 5 bases from J, with 7 bases between. The CDR3 consists of 13 residues. The DNA for the CDR3 is TGTGCCAGCTCACCAGGCTCGCAAAACATTCAGTACTTC. Its translation: CASSPGSQNIQYF.

The chain has TRBV27 and TRBJ2-5, with TRBD2 identical over 9 bases. The CDR3 has 15 residues. Trimming cost V 4 bases and J 1 base; bases outside gene matches: 4. Looked up from germline, CDR1 is MNHEY and CDR2 is SMNVEV (reference sequence). The CDR3: CASSSPTSGQETQYF. The CDR3 DNA reads TGTGCCAGCAGTTCCCCGACTAGCGGCCAAGAGACCCAGTACTTC.

In its sample, this clonotype was seen many times. This chain links TRBV12-3 or TRBV12-4 with TRBJ2-3, with D possibly being TRBD1 (5 bases). V lost 10 bases, J lost 0 bases, and 14 bases lay in between. The CDR3 is made up of 14 amino acids. The CDR3 DNA follows: TGTGCCACCCGAAAAGGGGCTAGCACAGATACGCAGTATTTT. Amino acids: CATRKGASTDTQYF.

This clonotype showed up just a few times. This chain links TRBV10-3 with TRBJ2-6, with D perhaps matching TRBD1 or TRBD2 (5 bases each). Per germline, CDR1 ENHRY and CDR2 SYGVKD. Trimming pared 6 bases from V and 0 bases from J, leaving 15 bases between. The CDR3 has 17 residues. The CDR3: CAIRSSGTDSGANVLTF. The CDR3 nucleotides read TGTGCCATCAGGAGCTCCGGGACGGACTCTGGGGCCAACGTCCTGACTTTC.

At least ten counts were recorded for this clonotype. The chain couples TRBV18 to TRBJ2-3; D perhaps matches TRBD2 (5 bases). Germline-derived CDR1 and CDR2 are KGHSH and LQKENI. There are 15 residues in the CDR3. V was cut by 0 bases and J by 3 bases, with 10 bases left in between. The CDR3: CASSPPGGYTDTQYF. CDR3 in DNA: TGTGCCAGCTCACCACCGGGCGGGTATACAGATACGCAGTATTTT. Filled out from reference TRBV18 and TRBJ2-3, the complete variable domain reads NAGVMQNPRHLVRRRGQEARLRCSPMKGHSHVYWYRQLPEEGLKFMVYLQKENIIDESGMPKERFSAEFPKEGPSILRIQQVVRGDSAAYFCASSPPGGYTDTQYFGPGTRLTVL.

The chain is built from TRBV6-2 or TRBV6-3 and TRBJ2-7, with D perhaps TRBD2 (5 bases). Germline V gene lookup returns CDR1 MNHEY and CDR2 SVGEGT. The CDR3 totals 14 residues. V was trimmed by 5 bases and J by 2 bases, leaving 13 bases between them. As DNA, the CDR3 is TGTGCCAGCAGTGACGAGGGTCGCCCCTACGAGCAGTACTTC. Translating it yields CASSDEGRPYEQYF.

In the case of this clonotype: This sequence may be a read error, since a much larger clone differs from it by one base. The chain uses TRBV18 and TRBJ1-1; no clear D. Trimming stripped 5 bases from V and 7 bases from J, with 8 bases between. Looked up from germline, CDR1 is KGHSH and CDR2 is LQKENI. CDR3 length: 11 amino acids. CDR3 DNA: TGTGCCAGCTCATCAGATTTTGAAGCTTTCTTT. Translated, it gives CASSSDFEAFF.

This clonotype was detected ten times or more. This chain joins TRBV28 and TRBJ2-3; 9 bases map to TRBD2. CDR3 length: 17 amino acids. Germline trimming cut 3 bases from V and 1 base from J; bases unmatched to any gene: 8. CDR1 is MDHEN, CDR2 SYDVKM, per germline. This chain's CDR3 is CASSFRGAGGGTDTQYF. The CDR3 DNA is TGTGCCAGCAGTTTTAGGGGGGCGGGAGGGGGCACAGATACGCAGTATTTT.

This clonotype has a count of ten or more. The chain is built from TRBV20-1 and TRBJ1-5; 7 bases are a match to TRBD1. The CDR3 contains 15 residues. V gave up 5 bases and J gave up 4 bases; unmatched junction bases: 11. Germline-derived CDR1 and CDR2 are DFQATT and SNEGSKA (reference sequence). CDR3 nucleotide sequence: TGCAGTGCTGAAGACAGGGTGATCCCGAATCAGCCCCAGCATTTT. Its protein product is CSAEDRVIPNQPQHF.

Ten or more counts support this clonotype. The V and J genes are TRBV20-1 and TRBJ2-1; a possible D gene is TRBD1 (5 bases). V was pared by 3 bases and J by 5 bases, with 11 bases between. The CDR3 loop spans 13 amino acids. The germline gives CDR1 DFQATT, CDR2 SNEGSKA (reference sequence). The DNA for the CDR3 is TGCAGTGCTAGGTCAGGGTCCCACAATGAGCAGTTCTTC. Its protein product is CSARSGSHNEQFF.

This clonotype was recorded a few times. The chain is built from TRBV27 and TRBJ2-2; D is uncertain. CDR1 is MNHEY and CDR2 is SMNVEV in the germline V gene (reference sequence). The CDR3 is made up of 14 amino acids. Trimming took 2 bases from V and 7 from J, leaving 11 bases between them. CDR3 nucleotide sequence: TGTGCCAGCAGTTTACTTTATGCTGACGGGGAGCTGTTTTTT. It encodes CASSLLYADGELFF.

The V and J genes are TRBV6-1 and TRBJ2-7, with a tentative D call TRBD2 (6 bases). Trimming removed 2 bases at V and 2 bases at J, with 13 bases between. This CDR3 spans 15 amino acids. Germline V gene sequence: CDR1 MNHNS, CDR2 SASEGT. DNA of the CDR3: TGTGCCAGCAGTGAATCTCGAGGGACTCCCTACGAGCAGTACTTC. It codes for CASSESRGTPYEQYF.

Concerning this clonotype: A much larger clone sits a single nucleotide away, making a read error possible. The J gene is TRBJ2-7, the V gene TRBV10-2; 8 nucleotides align to TRBD2. This CDR3 contains 14 residues. Trimming removed 6 bases from V and 2 bases from J; junction bases left unmatched: 6. Germline values: CDR1 WSHSY, CDR2 SAAADI. The CDR3 spells CASSSSGRTYEQYF. The CDR3 region has the DNA TGCGCCAGCAGCTCTAGCGGGCGGACCTACGAGCAGTACTTC.

This clonotype has only a few counts. The rearrangement links TRBV29-1 to TRBJ2-5, with D uncertain. This CDR3 spans 13 amino acids. Per germline, CDR1 SQVTM and CDR2 ANQGSEA. Deletions cut 4 bases from V and 3 bases from J, with 12 bases between. The CDR3 coding sequence is TGCAGCGTTGTTGTCCGAACCGAAGAGACCCAGTACTTC. Amino acids: CSVVVRTEETQYF. The full variable domain, with the rest looked up from reference TRBV29-1 and TRBJ2-5, is SAVISQKPSRDICQRGTSLTIQCQVDSQVTMMFWYRQQPGQSLTLIATANQGSEATYESGFVIDKFPISRPNLTFSTLTVSNMSPEDSSIYLCSVVVRTEETQYFGPGTRLLVL.

This rearrangement joins TRBV29-1 to TRBJ1-1; 8 bases line up with TRBD1. With V trimmed by 7 bases and J by 8 bases, 3 bases remained unmatched. CDR3 length: 10 amino acids. Germline loops: CDR1 SQVTM, CDR2 ANQGSEA. For the CDR3, the DNA is TGCAGCGGCCGACAGGGGGAAGCTTTCTTT. Translation: CSGRQGEAFF.

This clonotype was observed many times. This chain links TRBV20-1 with TRBJ1-2; perhaps TRBD1 as D (5 bases). V was cut by 3 bases and J by 7 bases, with 12 bases left in between. The CDR3 runs to 12 residues. Germline CDR1 reads DFQATT; CDR2 reads SNEGSKA (reference sequence). The DNA for the CDR3 is TGCAGTGCTAGGGAGGACATCGGTGGCTACACCTTC. Translating gives CSAREDIGGYTF.

This clonotype was detected many times. This CDR3 reads CSARGGGGTGYEQYF. For the CDR3, the DNA is TGCAGTGCTAGAGGTGGGGGGGGTACAGGCTACGAGCAGTACTTC. The V and J genes are TRBV20-1 and TRBJ2-7, with TRBD2 matching 7 bases. The CDR3 extends over 15 amino acids. Trimming cost V 1 base and J 3 bases; bases outside gene matches: 9. CDR1 is DFQATT, CDR2 SNEGSKA, per germline (reference sequence).

This clonotype was seen at least ten times. The rearrangement uses TRBV6-5 and TRBJ2-1; D perhaps matches TRBD1 (6 bases). Germline V lookup: CDR1 MNHEY, CDR2 SVGAGI. The CDR3 consists of 16 residues. V dropped 0 bases and J dropped 2 bases, with 11 bases sitting between them. CDR3 nucleotides: TGTGCCAGCAGTTACTCAGGGGGTAGGACCTACAATGAGCAGTTCTTC. Translating gives CASSYSGGRTYNEQFF.